What follows is one T cell receptor beta chain and its context. Its binding antigen is unknown. Per-nucleotide qualities are absent, and no much larger clonotype sits a single base away. Using the deep immunoSEQ assay, TCR CDR3 regions were amplified from genomic DNA by multiplex PCR. Extracted genomic DNA from each cell subset was spread evenly across all wells of several immunoSEQ 96-well plates, with each plate serving as a replicate. For sorted subsets, approximately 210 ng of genomic DNA, equivalent to some 33,000 T cell genomes, went into each replicate PCR. Purified libraries were quantified with a Qubit 3.0 fluorometer, sized on a Bioanalyzer 2100, and re-quantified with the KAPA Library Quantification kit. Every immunoSEQ 96-well plate was sequenced on a separate single-read 150-cycle Illumina NextSeq 550 flow cell. The source study handled its data this way. The immunoSEQ output contained only junctional sequences without quality scores, so filtering could not match that applied to full-length reads. To assign V/J genes and CDR3, sequences were annotated using PyIR, a Python wrapper for IgBLAST v1.9, with IMGT germline references. Reads were removed for weak V/J assignments (E-value above 1e-6), missing CDR3, stop codons, out-of-frame junctions, or ambiguous translated residues. V3J clonotypes were defined as sequences sharing the same inferred V gene, J gene, and CDR3 amino acid sequence. The percentage overlap between two repertoires was calculated by dividing the number of shared unique clonotypes by the size of the smaller repertoire. Richness of each repertoire was evaluated using RTK rarefaction, the Chao1 estimator, and Recon v2.1 estimates of unobserved clonotypes. Generation probabilities were computed with OLGA for all TCRbeta clonotypes obtained by the gDNA method from a handful of donors. The table comes from immuneACCESS by way of TCRdb, which keeps in-frame sequences with V and J called. Part of the clones is missing from these tables; in studies checked, under half for an unresolved V gene and the rest for unknown reasons. The V and J calls and clone size come from that table; D and trimming were worked out from the DNA. The sample has about 1.1 million clones on record, around 78% of them singletons. Together, the top ten hold roughly 0.62% of the sample.

CDR1 LGHNA and CDR2 YSLEER are derived from the germline V gene. From V the trimming removes 3 bases and from J it removes 4 bases, while the gene matches leave 6 bases of the junction unaccounted for. From the cysteine up to the phenylalanine, the CDR3 has a length of 15 residues. Here the CDR3 DNA is all that survives: 45 bases in frame from base 1. Healthy HIV-negative adults with no recently reported acute infections or vaccinations were included as donors. Every donor was a Caucasian adult residing in Nashville, Tennessee, USA. CD4+ T cells were enriched by magnetic negative selection; naive cells were then positively selected on CD45RA, and the negative fraction formed the memory subset. Blood was obtained by leukapheresis, after which PBMCs were separated by Ficoll-Histopaque density gradient centrifugation and cryopreserved in liquid nitrogen vapor phase. Analytical flow cytometry was used to check the purity and quantity of every magnetically sorted T cell population. Each sorted fraction had its genomic DNA isolated and then quantified by UV absorbance on a Nanodrop 2000c.

This specimen belongs to a study of shared clonotypes between healthy human individuals (dated by TCRdb to about 2020). In the study overall: The cohort comprised two women and a few men aged 18 to 49 years. For each donor, three plates each were used for CD4 naive and CD4 memory, two plates were used for CD8 naive, and one plate was used for CD8 memory. To estimate repertoire size and how much clonotype sharing occurs between individuals, the study deeply sequenced the blood TCR repertoires of five healthy adults. Different laboratories and diverse techniques were used to prepare libraries and sequence TCR repertoires, to increase sequencing depth and limit assay-specific biases. Between about 0.85 and 9.5 billion PBMCs per donor were obtained by leukapheresis.

Overall study outcomes, separate from this receptor: Compared with non-shared clonotypes, clonotypes shared by all four sorted-subset donors had higher generation probabilities. Because the study included only a small number of donors, the genetic and exposure-history diversity represented was limited. Based on pairwise subsampling, the degree of clonotype sharing among donors was expected to be affected by sequencing depth. Estimated clonotype richness was generally larger for naive than for memory subsets. Rarefaction of sorted-subset datasets indicated incomplete sequencing despite the large sequencing depth. Across several donors, roughly 5.4% of naive CD4, around 3.3% of naive CD8, under 2.5% of memory CD4, and 0.3% to 0.45% of memory CD8 clonotypes were shared. Only blood was sampled, and tissue TCR repertoires likely differ from those in blood.

This chain is built from TRBV4-3 and TRBJ2-3; the junction holds 8 bases that match TRBD2. The sequence was collected from a man aged 18 to 30 in good health. Some clones in this sample may be carry-over from other donors' samples. The material sequenced was memory CD4+ T cells from PBMCs. The cell subset or site label for this specimen denotes: CD45RA-negative fraction. The DNA reads TGCGCCAGCAGCCAGGACCAGACTAGCGCAGATACGCAGTATTTT. Its protein is CASSQDQTSADTQYF.